Presented here are 25 T cell receptor beta chains from one specimen sequenced in a study of control samples from healthy donors and cancer patients. Clones were read by immunoSEQ multiplex PCR, and TCRdb kept only the in-frame ones, dropping some. In the table there are approximately 150,000 clones, almost 90% of which are singletons. Source material: blood. Source of these receptors: a man between 18 and 29 years old in good health.

This clone was picked up one time. The chain employs TRBV18 and TRBJ1-1, with a possible D match to TRBD1 (6 bases). Germline values: CDR1 KGHSH, CDR2 LQKENI. The CDR3 is made up of 14 amino acids. The V gene lost 6 bases and the J gene lost 2 bases, with 13 bases spanning the gap. The CDR3 reads CASSRSRGNTEAFF. For the CDR3, the DNA is TGTGCCAGCTCGAGAAGCAGGGGAAACACTGAAGCTTTCTTT.

This clone was seen once. Germline is not matched at one junction end, which may reflect a read error. Other DNA sequences from this sample encode an identical CDR3 as well. The V call is TRBV29-1, the J call TRBJ2-7, with D unclear. The CDR3 runs to 15 residues. CDR1 and CDR2 (germline): SQVTM, ANQGSEA. The DNA for the CDR3 is TGCAGCGTTTGTCCTTGTTCTGACGGGTCCTACGAGCAATACTTC. It is translated as CSVCPCSDGSYEQYF.

This clone showed up just a few times. This chain connects TRBV13 to TRBJ2-5; TRBD2 agrees at 9 bases. The germline V gene has CDR1 PRHDT and CDR2 FYEKMQ (reference sequence). J gave up 2 bases and V 2 bases, and 6 bases lay outside the gene matches. There are 16 residues in the CDR3. The CDR3: CASSLRRGGRQETQYF. Here the CDR3 DNA reads TGTGCCAGCAGCTTACGGCGGGGGGGCAGGCAAGAGACCCAGTACTTC. Supplemented by reference TRBV13 and TRBJ2-5, the full variable domain reads AAGVIQSPRHLIKEKRETATLKCYPIPRHDTVYWYQQGPGQDPQFLISFYEKMQSDKGSIPDRFSAQQFSDYHSELNMSSLELGDSALYFCASSLRRGGRQETQYFGPGTRLLVL.

V usage is TRBV10-2 and J usage is TRBJ2-7; a weak D match, TRBD1 (5 bases). In germline, CDR1 is WSHSY, CDR2 SAAADI. The CDR3 length is 14 residues. V was cut by 0 bases and J by 6 bases, with 12 bases left in between. In DNA, the CDR3 is TGCGCCAGCAGTGAGTCTTCGAGGCAGGGCGAGCAGTACTTC. Translating gives CASSESSRQGEQYF.

J is TRBJ2-3 and V is TRBV7-8; maybe TRBD2 (6 bases). Trimming removed 5 bases from V and 4 bases from J, with 16 bases in between. CDR3 length: 15 residues. Germline CDR1 is SGHVS and CDR2 is FQNEAQ. The CDR3 DNA reads as TGTGCCAGCAGCCCTAGACTAGGAGAGCCAGATACGCAGTATTTT. Amino acids: CASSPRLGEPDTQYF.

The chain employs TRBV10-3 and TRBJ1-6, with a weak D call TRBD1 (5 bases). The V and J ends lost 8 bases and 9 bases respectively, with 17 bases between them. This CDR3 contains 14 residues. Looked up from germline, CDR1 is ENHRY and CDR2 is SYGVKD. The CDR3: CAIRDSGSGSPLHF. In DNA, the CDR3 is TGTGCCATCCGGGACTCCGGATCGGGTTCACCCCTCCACTTT.

This chain uses TRBV4-1 with TRBJ2-2, with D perhaps matching TRBD1 (6 bases). Germline values: CDR1 MGHRA, CDR2 YSYEKL. The CDR3 consists of 18 residues. Trimming stripped 0 bases from V and 7 bases from J, with 21 bases between. The CDR3 spells CASSQDSPQGGLSGELFF. Here the CDR3 DNA reads TGCGCCAGCAGCCAAGATTCCCCACAGGGCGGTTTAAGCGGGGAGCTGTTTTTT.

This chain uses TRBV28 with TRBJ2-2; 7 bases are shared with TRBD1. The germline gives CDR1 MDHEN, CDR2 SYDVKM. The CDR3 loop spans 16 amino acids. V lost 1 base to trimming and J lost 9 bases; unmatched junction nucleotides: 11. CDR3 DNA: TGTGCCAGCAGTTTATCGGGGACAGAAATGGACCGGGAGCTGTTTTTT. Amino acid sequence: CASSLSGTEMDRELFF.

In DNA, the CDR3 is TGTGCCAGTAGACAGGGAAGTGAAAAACTGTTTTTT. This translates into CASRQGSEKLFF. J is TRBJ1-4 and V is TRBV19, with a weak D call TRBD1 (6 bases). Germline CDR1 is LNHDA and CDR2 is SQIVND (reference sequence). V shed 6 bases and J shed 7 bases, with 9 bases lying between them. The CDR3 is made up of 12 amino acids.

A few counts support this clone. The rearrangement uses TRBV28 and TRBJ1-2; 8 bases line up with TRBD1. Per germline, CDR1 MDHEN and CDR2 SYDVKM. Unmatched junction bases numbered 13, after V lost 5 bases and J lost 5 bases. The CDR3 is 16 residues long. The CDR3 reads CASSPGGQGSRYGYTF. CDR3 DNA sequence: TGTGCCAGCAGTCCGGGAGGACAGGGCTCTAGGTATGGCTACACCTTC.

The sample holds one count of this clone. The chain combines TRBV28 with TRBJ2-3; D not certain. CDR3 length equals 13 residues. Trimming cost V 6 bases and J 2 bases, with 9 bases left between them. Looked up from germline, CDR1 is MDHEN and CDR2 is SYDVKM. CDR3 loop: CASRNPITDTQYF. Here the CDR3 DNA reads TGTGCCAGCAGAAATCCTATCACAGATACGCAGTATTTT.

As to this clone: The sample has other DNA sequences that encode this CDR3 too. The V gene is TRBV15, the J gene TRBJ2-7; D unresolved. Germline lookup yields CDR1 LNHNV and CDR2 YYDKDF (reference sequence). Trimming left V 0 bases short and J 1 base short, with 7 bases between. The CDR3 length is 14 residues. The CDR3 sequence is CATSRDRSSYEQYF. In DNA, the CDR3 is TGTGCCACCAGCAGAGATCGCAGTTCCTACGAGCAGTACTTC. The variable domain in full, completed from reference TRBV15 and TRBJ2-7, reads DAMVIQNPRYQVTQFGKPVTLSCSQTLNHNVMYWYQQKSSQAPKLLFHYYDKDFNNEADTPDNFQSRRPNTSFCFLDIRSPGLGDTAMYLCATSRDRSSYEQYFGPGTRLTVT.

This clone turned up a few times. The chain carries TRBV3-1 (or the pseudogene TRBV3-2) and TRBJ1-5; D gene uncertain. CDR1 and CDR2 from the germline V gene are LGHDT and YNNKEL (reference sequence). V was trimmed by 4 bases and J by 2 bases, leaving 12 bases between them. This CDR3 region has 15 residues. The CDR3 spells CASSLDGRGNQPQHF. The CDR3 coding sequence is TGTGCCAGCAGCCTAGATGGACGGGGCAATCAGCCCCAGCATTTT.

This clone was counted many times. The V call is TRBV9, the J call TRBJ1-2; no definite D call. The CDR3 is made up of 12 amino acids. Germline loops: CDR1 SGDLS, CDR2 YYNGEE. The V and J ends lost 0 bases and 5 bases respectively, with 5 bases between them. The CDR3 region is CASSVGEYGYTF. The CDR3 nucleotides are TGTGCCAGCAGCGTAGGGGAGTATGGCTACACCTTC.

The chain links TRBV6-5 to TRBJ2-7; D possibly corresponds to TRBD1 (6 bases). Germline lookup yields CDR1 MNHEY and CDR2 SVGAGI. V dropped 3 bases and J dropped 3 bases, with 12 bases sitting between them. CDR3 length: 14 amino acids. DNA of the CDR3: TGTGCCAGCAGTTATTTACAGGGTTACTACGAGCAGTACTTC. This codes for CASSYLQGYYEQYF.

V gene TRBV18 combines with J gene TRBJ2-1; 7 bases align to TRBD1. There are 16 residues in the CDR3. Germline V gene data show CDR1 as KGHSH and CDR2 as LQKENI. Germline trimming cut 4 bases from V and 0 bases from J; bases unmatched to any gene: 6. CDR3 amino acids: CASSLRQGNSYNEQFF. In DNA form, the CDR3 reads TGTGCCAGCTCACTCAGACAGGGAAACTCCTACAATGAGCAGTTCTTC.

V and J are TRBV4-3 and TRBJ2-1; D unresolved. Germline loops: CDR1 LGHNA, CDR2 YSLEER. CDR3 length: 15 amino acids. Trimming left V 0 bases short and J 2 bases short, with 8 bases between. In DNA form, the CDR3 reads TGCGCCAGCAGCCAAGAACACAGCACCTACAATGAGCAGTTCTTC. It translates to CASSQEHSTYNEQFF.

This clone was seen just once. The rearrangement joins TRBV7-9 to TRBJ1-6, with D maybe TRBD1 (6 bases). Germline CDR1 SEHNR, CDR2 FQNEAQ (reference sequence). The CDR3 spans 17 residues. With 5 bases removed from V and 0 bases from J, the gap between germline ends came to 14 bases. This chain's CDR3 is CASSLRQDSSYNSPLHF. The CDR3 nucleotides are TGTGCCAGCAGCCTAAGACAGGATAGCTCCTATAATTCACCCCTCCACTTT.

The CDR3 DNA reads as TGTGCCAGCAGTTATGCCTCAGGGAAGGCGGATGACAGGGGGCGGCTTTACGAGCAGTACTTC. This codes for CASSYASGKADDRGRLYEQYF. V gene TRBV6-2 or TRBV6-3 combines with J gene TRBJ2-7; 10 bases map to TRBD1. Per germline, CDR1 MNHEY and CDR2 SVGEGT. J was trimmed by 4 bases and V by 3 bases; bases with no gene match: 24. This CDR3 comprises 21 residues.

This clone appeared a few times. The genes are TRBV11-1 and TRBJ1-2; TRBD1 aligns across 7 bases. Germline CDR1 reads SGHAT; CDR2 reads FQDESV (reference sequence). V shed 2 bases, J shed 4 bases, and the junction held 10 bases outside the gene matches. The CDR3 has 16 residues. This CDR3 reads CASSLSRGPGGYGYTF. Written as DNA, the CDR3 is TGTGCCAGCAGCTTATCCCGGGGGCCAGGGGGCTATGGCTACACCTTC.

The V gene is TRBV6-5, the J gene TRBJ1-2, with D possibly TRBD1 on 5 matching bases. CDR3 size: 15 residues. With 0 bases removed from V and 8 bases from J, the gap between germline ends came to 16 bases. In germline, CDR1 is MNHEY, CDR2 SVGAGI. CDR3 residues: CASSYSGIGGWGYTF. The CDR3 DNA reads as TGTGCCAGCAGTTACTCTGGAATCGGGGGATGGGGCTACACCTTC.

This chain connects TRBV4-1 to TRBJ2-3, with a tentative D call TRBD1 (6 bases). This CDR3 has 17 amino acids. Germline CDR1 and CDR2: MGHRA and YSYEKL. Trimming took 4 bases from V and 3 from J, leaving 20 bases between them. DNA of the CDR3: TGCGCCAGCAGCCGGGATACCCCAGGGGCATCTACAGATACGCAGTATTTT. Translation: CASSRDTPGASTDTQYF.

The rearrangement links TRBV9 to TRBJ2-6; D is unresolved. V was cut by 3 bases and J by 1 base, with 5 bases left in between. This CDR3 contains 14 residues. Per the germline V gene, CDR1 is SGDLS and CDR2 is YYNGEE. DNA of the CDR3: TGTGCCAGCAGCGCAGTGTCTGGGGCCAACGTCCTGACTTTC. As protein: CASSAVSGANVLTF.

The chain is built from TRBV9 and TRBJ2-2; 11 bases align to TRBD2. The trim removed 4 bases at V and 2 bases at J, leaving 4 bases unmatched. Per the germline V gene, CDR1 is SGDLS and CDR2 is YYNGEE. This CDR3 has 16 amino acids. CDR3 coding DNA: TGTGCCAGCAGCCTTACTAGCGGGGGTAACACCGGGGAGCTGTTTTTT. This encodes CASSLTSGGNTGELFF.

The chain is built from TRBV2 and TRBJ2-7, with D possibly being TRBD2 (6 bases). The CDR3 is 12 residues long. The V gene lost 4 bases and the J gene lost 12 bases, with 16 bases spanning the gap. CDR1 and CDR2 (germline): SNHLY, FYNNEI. In nucleotides, the CDR3 is TGTGCCAGCAGTGTCCCCGGGGGTCACCTGTACTTC. Translated, it gives CASSVPGGHLYF.